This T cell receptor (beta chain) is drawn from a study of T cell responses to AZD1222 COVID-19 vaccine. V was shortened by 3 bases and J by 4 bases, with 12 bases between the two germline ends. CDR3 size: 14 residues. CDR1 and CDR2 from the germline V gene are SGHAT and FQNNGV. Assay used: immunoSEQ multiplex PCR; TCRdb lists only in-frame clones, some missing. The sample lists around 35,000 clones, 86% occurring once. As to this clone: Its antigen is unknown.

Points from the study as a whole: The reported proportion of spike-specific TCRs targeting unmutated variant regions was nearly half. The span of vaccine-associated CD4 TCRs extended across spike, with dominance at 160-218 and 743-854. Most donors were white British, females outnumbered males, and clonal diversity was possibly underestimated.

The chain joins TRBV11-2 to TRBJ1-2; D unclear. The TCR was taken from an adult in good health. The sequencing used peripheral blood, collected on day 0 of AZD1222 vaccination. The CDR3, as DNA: TGTGCCAGCAGCTTGGTGGAGACCGGCTATGGCTACACCTTC. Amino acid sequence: CASSLVETGYGYTF.